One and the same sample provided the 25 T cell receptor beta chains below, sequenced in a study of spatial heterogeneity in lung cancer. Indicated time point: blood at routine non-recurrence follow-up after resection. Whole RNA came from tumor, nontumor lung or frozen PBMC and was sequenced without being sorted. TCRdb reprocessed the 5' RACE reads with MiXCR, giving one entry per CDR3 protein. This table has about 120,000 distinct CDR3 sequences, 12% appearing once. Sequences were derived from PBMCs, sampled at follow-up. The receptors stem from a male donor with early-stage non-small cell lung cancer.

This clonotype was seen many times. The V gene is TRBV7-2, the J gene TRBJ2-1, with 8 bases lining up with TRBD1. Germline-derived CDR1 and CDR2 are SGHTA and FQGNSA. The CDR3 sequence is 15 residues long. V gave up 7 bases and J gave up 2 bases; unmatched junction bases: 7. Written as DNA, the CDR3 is TGTGCCAGCAAGGTCGGACAGGGTGCCTACAATGAGCAGTTCTTC. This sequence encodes CASKVGQGAYNEQFF.

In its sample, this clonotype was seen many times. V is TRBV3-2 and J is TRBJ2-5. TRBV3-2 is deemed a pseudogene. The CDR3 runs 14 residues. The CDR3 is CASSQVKLEETQYF. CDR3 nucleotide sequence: TGTGCCAGCAGCCAAGTCAAGTTAGAAGAGACCCAGTACTTC.

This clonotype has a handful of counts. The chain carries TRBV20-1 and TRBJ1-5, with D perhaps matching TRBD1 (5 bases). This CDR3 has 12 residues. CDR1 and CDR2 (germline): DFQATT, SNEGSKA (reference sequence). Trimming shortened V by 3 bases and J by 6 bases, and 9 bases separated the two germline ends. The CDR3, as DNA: TGCAGTGCTAGTGGGGGGACTCAGCCCCAGCATTTT. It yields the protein CSASGGTQPQHF.

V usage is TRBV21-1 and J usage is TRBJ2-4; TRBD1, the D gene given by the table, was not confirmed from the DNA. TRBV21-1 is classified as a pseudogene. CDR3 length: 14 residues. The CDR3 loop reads CASSKLDRGNIQYF. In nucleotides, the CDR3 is TGTGCCAGCAGCAAATTAGACAGGGGAAACATTCAGTACTTC.

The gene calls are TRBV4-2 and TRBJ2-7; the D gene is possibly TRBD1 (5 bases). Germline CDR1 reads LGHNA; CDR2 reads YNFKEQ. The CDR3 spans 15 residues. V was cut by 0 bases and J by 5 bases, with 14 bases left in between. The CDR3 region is CASSQDPGRADEQYF. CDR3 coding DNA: TGTGCCAGCAGCCAAGATCCGGGCAGGGCCGACGAGCAGTACTTC.

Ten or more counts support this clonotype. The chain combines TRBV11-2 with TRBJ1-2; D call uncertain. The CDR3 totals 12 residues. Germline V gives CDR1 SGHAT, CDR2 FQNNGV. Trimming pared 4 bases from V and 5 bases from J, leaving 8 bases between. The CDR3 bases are TGTGCCAGCAGCTCTGACAATTATGGCTACACCTTC. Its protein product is CASSSDNYGYTF.

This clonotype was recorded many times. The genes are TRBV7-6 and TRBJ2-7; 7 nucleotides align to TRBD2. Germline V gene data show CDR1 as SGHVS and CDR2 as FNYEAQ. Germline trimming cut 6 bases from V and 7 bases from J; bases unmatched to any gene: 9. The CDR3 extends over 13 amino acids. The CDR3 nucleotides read TGTGCCAGCAGTTCCGGGACTATCTGGGAGCAGTACTTC. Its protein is CASSSGTIWEQYF.

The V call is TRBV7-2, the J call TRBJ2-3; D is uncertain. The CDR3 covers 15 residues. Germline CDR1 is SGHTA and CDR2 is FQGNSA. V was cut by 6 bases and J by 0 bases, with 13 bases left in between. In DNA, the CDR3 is TGTGCCAGCAGACCAGACACCTCTAGCACAGATACGCAGTATTTT. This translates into CASRPDTSSTDTQYF. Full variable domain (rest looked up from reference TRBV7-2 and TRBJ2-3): GAGVSQSPSNKVTEKGKDVELRCDPISGHTALYWYRQSLGQGLEFLIYFQGNSAPDKSGLPSDRFSAERTGGSVSTLTIQRTQQEDSAVYLCASRPDTSSTDTQYFGPGTRLTVL.

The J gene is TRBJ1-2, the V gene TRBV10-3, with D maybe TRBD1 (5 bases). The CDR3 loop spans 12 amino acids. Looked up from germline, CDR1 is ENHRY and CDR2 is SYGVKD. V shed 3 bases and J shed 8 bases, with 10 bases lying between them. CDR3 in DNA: TGTGCCATCAGTGAAGGGGTCGGCGGCTACACCTTC. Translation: CAISEGVGGYTF.

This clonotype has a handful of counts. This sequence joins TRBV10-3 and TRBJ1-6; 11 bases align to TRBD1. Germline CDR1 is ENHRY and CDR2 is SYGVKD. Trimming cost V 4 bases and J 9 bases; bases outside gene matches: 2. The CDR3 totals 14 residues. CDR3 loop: CAISGTGGGSPLHF. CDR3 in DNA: TGTGCCATCAGTGGGACAGGGGGCGGTTCACCCCTCCACTTT.

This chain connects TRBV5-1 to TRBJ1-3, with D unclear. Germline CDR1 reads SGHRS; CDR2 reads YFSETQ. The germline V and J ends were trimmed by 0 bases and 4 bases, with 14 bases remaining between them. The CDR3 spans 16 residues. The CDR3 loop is CASSLAGLRRGNTIYF. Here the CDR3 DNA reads TGCGCCAGCAGCTTGGCCGGCCTCCGAAGGGGAAACACCATATATTTT.

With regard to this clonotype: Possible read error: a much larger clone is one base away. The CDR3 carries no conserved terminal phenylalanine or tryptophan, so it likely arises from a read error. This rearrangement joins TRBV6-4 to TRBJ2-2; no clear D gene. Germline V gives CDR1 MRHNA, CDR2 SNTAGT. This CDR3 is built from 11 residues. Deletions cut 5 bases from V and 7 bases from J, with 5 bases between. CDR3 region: CASSYLGELFL. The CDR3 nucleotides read TGTGCCAGCAGTTACCTCGGGGAGCTGTTTTTA.

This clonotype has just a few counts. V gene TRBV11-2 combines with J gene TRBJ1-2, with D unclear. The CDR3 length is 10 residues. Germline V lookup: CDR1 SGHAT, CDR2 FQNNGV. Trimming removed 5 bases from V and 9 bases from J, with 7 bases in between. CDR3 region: CASSPARYTF. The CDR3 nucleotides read TGTGCCAGCAGCCCTGCGCGCTACACCTTC.

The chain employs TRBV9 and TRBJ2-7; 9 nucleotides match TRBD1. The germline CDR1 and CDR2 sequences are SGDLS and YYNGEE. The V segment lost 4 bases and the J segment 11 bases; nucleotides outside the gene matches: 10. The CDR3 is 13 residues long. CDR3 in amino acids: CASSRDRVDLKYF. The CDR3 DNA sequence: TGTGCCAGCAGCCGGGACAGGGTGGATTTAAAGTACTTC.

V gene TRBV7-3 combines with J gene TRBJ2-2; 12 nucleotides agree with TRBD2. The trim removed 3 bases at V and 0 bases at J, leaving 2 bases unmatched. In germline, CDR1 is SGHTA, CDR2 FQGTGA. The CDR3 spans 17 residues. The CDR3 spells CASSFGLAGTNTGELFF. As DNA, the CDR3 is TGTGCCAGCAGCTTCGGACTAGCGGGGACGAACACCGGGGAGCTGTTTTTT.

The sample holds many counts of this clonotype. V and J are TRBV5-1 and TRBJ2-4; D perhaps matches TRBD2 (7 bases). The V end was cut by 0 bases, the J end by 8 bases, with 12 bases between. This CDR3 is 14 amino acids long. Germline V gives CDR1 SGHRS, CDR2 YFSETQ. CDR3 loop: CASSLEQGGDIQYF. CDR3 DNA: TGCGCCAGCAGCTTGGAACAGGGAGGGGACATTCAGTACTTC.

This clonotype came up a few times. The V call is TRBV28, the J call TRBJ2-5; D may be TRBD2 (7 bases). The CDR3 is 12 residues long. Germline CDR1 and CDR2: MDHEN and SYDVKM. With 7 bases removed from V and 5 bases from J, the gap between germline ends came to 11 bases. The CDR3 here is CASNGGQETQYF. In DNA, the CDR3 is TGTGCCAGCAACGGGGGGCAGGAGACCCAGTACTTC.

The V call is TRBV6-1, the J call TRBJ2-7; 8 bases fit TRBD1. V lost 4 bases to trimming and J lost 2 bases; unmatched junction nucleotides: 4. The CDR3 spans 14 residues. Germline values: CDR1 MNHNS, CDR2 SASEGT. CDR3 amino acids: CASSARTGTYEQYF. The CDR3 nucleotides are TGTGCCAGCAGTGCACGGACAGGGACCTACGAGCAGTACTTC.

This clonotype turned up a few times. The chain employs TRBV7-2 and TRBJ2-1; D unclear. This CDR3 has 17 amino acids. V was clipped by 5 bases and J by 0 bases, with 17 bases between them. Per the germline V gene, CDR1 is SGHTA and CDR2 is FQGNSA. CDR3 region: CASSLRPAGSSYNEQFF. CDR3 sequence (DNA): TGTGCCAGCAGCCTCCGCCCGGCCGGCTCCTCCTACAATGAGCAGTTCTTC.

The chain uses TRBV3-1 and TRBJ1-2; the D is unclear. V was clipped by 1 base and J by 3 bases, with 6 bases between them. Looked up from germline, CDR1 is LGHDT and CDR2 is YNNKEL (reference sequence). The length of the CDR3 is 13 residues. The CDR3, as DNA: TGTGCCAGCAGCCAAGCGGCAGACTATGGCTACACCTTC. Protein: CASSQAADYGYTF. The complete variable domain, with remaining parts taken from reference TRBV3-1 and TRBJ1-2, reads DTAVSQTPKYLVTQMGNDKSIKCEQNLGHDTMYWYKQDSKKFLKIMFSYNNKELIINETVPNRFSPKSPDKAHLNLHINSLELGDSAVYFCASSQAADYGYTFGSGTRLTVV.

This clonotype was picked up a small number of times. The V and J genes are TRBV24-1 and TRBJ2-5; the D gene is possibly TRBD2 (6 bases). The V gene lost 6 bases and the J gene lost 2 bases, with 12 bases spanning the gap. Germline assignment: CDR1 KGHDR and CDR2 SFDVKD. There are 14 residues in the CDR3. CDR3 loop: CATSKPGLQETQYF. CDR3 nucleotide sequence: TGTGCCACCAGTAAACCGGGACTTCAAGAGACCCAGTACTTC.

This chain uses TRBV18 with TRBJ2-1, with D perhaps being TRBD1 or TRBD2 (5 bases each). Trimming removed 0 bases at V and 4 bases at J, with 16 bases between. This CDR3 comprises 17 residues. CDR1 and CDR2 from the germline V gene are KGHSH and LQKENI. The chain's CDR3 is CASSPPRGEISYNEQFF. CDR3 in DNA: TGTGCCAGCTCACCACCGAGAGGGGAAATTTCGTACAATGAGCAGTTCTTC.

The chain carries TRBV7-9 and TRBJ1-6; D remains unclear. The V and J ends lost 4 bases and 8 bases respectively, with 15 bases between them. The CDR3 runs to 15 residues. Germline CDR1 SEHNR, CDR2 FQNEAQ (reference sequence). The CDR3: CASSSLQPRDSPLHF. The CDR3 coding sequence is TGTGCCAGCAGCTCTCTGCAGCCCCGGGATTCACCCCTCCACTTT.

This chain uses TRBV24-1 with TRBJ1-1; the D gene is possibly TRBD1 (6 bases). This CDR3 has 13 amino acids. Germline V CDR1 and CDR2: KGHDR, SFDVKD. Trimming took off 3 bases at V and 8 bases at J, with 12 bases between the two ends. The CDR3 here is CATSDPTGPEAFF. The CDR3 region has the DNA TGTGCCACCAGTGATCCCACAGGGCCAGAAGCTTTCTTT.

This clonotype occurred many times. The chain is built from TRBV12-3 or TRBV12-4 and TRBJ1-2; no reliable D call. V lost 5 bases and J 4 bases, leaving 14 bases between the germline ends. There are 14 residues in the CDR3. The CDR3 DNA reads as TGTGCCAGCAGTCCCTCGGTGGGTATCTATGGCTACACCTTC. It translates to CASSPSVGIYGYTF.